This TCR beta chain was obtained from a study of cytomegalovirus exposure and HLA in healthy donors. Use of 60 Vbeta and 13 Jbeta primers characterized the PCR. Profiled with immunoSEQ multiplex PCR; TCRdb holds only in-frame clones, not every one. The data contain about 180,000 clones, roughly 81% of them singletons. Germline CDR1 reads KGHSY; CDR2 reads FQNENV. The length of the CDR3 is 15 residues. The germline V and J ends were trimmed by 6 bases and 1 base, with 15 bases remaining between them. Donors in the study were healthy people who gave bone marrow. The chain combines TRBV16 with TRBJ1-2; tentatively, D is TRBD1 (5 bases). This TCR was sampled from a girl aged 10-17 years in good health and CMV-seropositive. Sequenced: PBMCs. The CDR3 loop is CASSPLPGGNYGYTF. The DNA for the CDR3 is TGTGCCAGCAGTCCCCTTCCGGGGGGTAACTATGGCTACACCTTC.